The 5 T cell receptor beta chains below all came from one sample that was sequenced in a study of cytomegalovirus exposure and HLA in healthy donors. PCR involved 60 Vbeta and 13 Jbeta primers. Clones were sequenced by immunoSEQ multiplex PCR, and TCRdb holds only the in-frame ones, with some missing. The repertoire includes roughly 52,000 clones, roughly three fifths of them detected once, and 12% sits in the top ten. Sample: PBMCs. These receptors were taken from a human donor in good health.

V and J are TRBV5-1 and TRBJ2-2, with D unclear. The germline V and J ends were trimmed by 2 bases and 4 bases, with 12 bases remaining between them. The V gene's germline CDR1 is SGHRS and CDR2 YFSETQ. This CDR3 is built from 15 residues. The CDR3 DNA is TGCGCCAGCAGCTTTAGCCCCCTGGGCACCGGGGAGCTGTTTTTT. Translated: CASSFSPLGTGELFF.

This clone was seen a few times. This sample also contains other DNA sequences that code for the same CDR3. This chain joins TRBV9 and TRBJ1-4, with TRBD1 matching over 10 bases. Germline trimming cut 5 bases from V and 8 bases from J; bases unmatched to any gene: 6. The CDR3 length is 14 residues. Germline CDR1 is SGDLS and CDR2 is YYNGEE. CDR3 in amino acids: CASSAGTGDEKLFF. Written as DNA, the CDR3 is TGTGCCAGCAGTGCCGGGACAGGGGACGAAAAACTGTTTTTT.

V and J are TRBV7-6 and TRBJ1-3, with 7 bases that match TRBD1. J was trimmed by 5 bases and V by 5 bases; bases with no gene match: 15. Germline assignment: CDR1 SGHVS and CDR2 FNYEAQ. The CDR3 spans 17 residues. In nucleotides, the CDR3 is TGTGCCAGCAGCCCCCTTGTCCGGGACAGCCGAAGAAACACCATATATTTT. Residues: CASSPLVRDSRRNTIYF.

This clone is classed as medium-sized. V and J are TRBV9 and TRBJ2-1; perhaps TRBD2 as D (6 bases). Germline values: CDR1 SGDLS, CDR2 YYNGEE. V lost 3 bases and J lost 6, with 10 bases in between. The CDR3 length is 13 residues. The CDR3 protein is CASSERVRNEQFF. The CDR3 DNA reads TGTGCCAGCAGCGAGCGGGTCCGCAATGAGCAGTTCTTC.

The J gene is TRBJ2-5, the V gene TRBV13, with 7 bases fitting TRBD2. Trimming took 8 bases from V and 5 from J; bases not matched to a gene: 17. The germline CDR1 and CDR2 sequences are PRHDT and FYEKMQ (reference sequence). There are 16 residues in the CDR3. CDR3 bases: TGTGCCAGCGCCCTCTGGGGGGAGGGGATGGGCGAGACCCAGTACTTC. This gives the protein CASALWGEGMGETQYF.